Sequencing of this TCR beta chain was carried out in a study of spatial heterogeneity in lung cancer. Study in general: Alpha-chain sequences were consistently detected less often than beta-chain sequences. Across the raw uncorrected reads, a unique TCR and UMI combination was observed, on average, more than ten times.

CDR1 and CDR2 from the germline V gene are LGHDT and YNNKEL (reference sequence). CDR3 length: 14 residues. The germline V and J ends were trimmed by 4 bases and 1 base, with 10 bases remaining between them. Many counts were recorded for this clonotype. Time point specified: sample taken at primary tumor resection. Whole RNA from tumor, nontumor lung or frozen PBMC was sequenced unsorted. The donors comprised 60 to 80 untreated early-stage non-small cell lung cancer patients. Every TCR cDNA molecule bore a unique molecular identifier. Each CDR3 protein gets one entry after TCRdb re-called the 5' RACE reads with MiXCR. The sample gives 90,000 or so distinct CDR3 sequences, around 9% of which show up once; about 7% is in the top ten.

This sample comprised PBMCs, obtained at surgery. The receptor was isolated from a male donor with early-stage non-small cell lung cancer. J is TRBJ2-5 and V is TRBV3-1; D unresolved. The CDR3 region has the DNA TGTGCCAGCAGCCCCCCCACCAGCCAAGAGACCCAGTACTTC. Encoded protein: CASSPPTSQETQYF.